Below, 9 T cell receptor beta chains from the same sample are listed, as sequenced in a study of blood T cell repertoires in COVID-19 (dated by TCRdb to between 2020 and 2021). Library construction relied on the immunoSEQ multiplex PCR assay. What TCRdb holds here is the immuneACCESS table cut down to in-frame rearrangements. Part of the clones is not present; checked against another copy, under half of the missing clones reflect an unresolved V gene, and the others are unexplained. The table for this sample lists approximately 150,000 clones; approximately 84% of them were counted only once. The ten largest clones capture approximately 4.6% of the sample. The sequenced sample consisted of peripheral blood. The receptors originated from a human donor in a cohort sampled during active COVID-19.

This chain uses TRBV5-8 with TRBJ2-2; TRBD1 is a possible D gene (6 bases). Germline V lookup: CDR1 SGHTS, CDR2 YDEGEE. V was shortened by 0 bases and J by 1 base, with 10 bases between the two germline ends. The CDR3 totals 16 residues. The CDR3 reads CASSLVRDKNTGELFF. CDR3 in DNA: TGTGCCAGCAGCTTGGTCCGGGACAAGAACACCGGGGAGCTGTTTTTT. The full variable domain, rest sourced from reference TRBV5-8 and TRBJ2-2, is EAGVTQSPTHLIKTRGQQATLRCSPISGHTSVYWYQQALGLGLQFLLWYDEGEERNRGNFPPRFSGRQFPNYSSELNVNALELEDSALYLCASSLVRDKNTGELFFGEGSRLTVL.

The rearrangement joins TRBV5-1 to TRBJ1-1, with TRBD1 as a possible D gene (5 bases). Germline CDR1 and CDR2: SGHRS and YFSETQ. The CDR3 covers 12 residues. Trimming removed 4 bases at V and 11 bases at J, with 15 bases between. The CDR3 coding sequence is TGCGCCAGCAGCGTCCAGGGTTTCGAGGCTTTCTTT. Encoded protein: CASSVQGFEAFF.

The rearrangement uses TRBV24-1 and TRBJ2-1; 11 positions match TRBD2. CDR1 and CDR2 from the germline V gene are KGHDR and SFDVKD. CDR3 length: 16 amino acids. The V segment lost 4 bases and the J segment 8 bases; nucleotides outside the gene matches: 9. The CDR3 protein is CATSEGPSGRIHEQFF. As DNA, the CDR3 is TGTGCCACCAGTGAGGGGCCTAGCGGGAGGATCCATGAGCAGTTCTTC.

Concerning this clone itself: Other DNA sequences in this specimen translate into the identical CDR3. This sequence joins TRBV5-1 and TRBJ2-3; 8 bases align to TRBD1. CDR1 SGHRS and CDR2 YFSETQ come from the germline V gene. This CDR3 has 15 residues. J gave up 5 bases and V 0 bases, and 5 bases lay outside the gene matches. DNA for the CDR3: TGCGCCAGCAGCTTGGGGGGACAGGTAGTAGATACGCAGTATTTT. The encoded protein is CASSLGGQVVDTQYF.

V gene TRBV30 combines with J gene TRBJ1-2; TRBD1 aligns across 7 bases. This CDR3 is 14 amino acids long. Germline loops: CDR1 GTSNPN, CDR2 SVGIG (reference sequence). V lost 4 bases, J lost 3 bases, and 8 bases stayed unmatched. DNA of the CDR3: TGTGCCTGGAAGCCCCAGGGGGAGGACTATGGCTACACCTTC. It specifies CAWKPQGEDYGYTF.

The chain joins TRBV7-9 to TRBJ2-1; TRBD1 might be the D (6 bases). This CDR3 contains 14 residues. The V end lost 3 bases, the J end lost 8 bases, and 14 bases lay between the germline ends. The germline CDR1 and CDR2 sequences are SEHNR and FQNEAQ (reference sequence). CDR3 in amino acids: CASSFPQGKDEQFF. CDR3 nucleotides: TGTGCCAGCAGCTTCCCACAGGGCAAGGATGAGCAGTTCTTC.

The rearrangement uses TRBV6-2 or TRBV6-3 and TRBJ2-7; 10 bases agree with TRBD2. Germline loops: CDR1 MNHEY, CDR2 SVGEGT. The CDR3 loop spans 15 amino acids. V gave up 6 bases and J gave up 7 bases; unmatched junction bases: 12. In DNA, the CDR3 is TGTGCCAGCAGCGGCGGAAGCGGGAGGGCCAGGGAGCAGTACGTC. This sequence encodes CASSGGSGRAREQYV.

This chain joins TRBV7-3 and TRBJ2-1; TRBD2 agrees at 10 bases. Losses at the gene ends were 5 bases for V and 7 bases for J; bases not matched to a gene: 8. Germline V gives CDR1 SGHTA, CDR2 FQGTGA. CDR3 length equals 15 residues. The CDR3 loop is CASSKTTSGLNEQFF. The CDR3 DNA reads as TGTGCCAGCAGCAAAACGACTAGCGGGCTAAATGAGCAGTTCTTC. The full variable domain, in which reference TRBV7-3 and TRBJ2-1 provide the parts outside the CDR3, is GAGVSQTPSNKVTEKGKYVELRCDPISGHTALYWYRQSLGQGPEFLIYFQGTGAADDSGLPNDRFFAVRPEGSVSTLKIQRTERGDSAVYLCASSKTTSGLNEQFFGPGTRLTVL.

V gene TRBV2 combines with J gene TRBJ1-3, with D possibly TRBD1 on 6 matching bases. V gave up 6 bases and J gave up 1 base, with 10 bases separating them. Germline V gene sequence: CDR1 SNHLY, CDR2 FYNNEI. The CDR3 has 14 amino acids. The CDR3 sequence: CASRDTGSGNTIYF. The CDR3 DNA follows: TGTGCCAGCAGAGATACAGGGTCTGGAAACACCATATATTTT.